These 30 T cell receptor beta chains came from one sample sequenced in a study of OX40 agonist ivuxolimab in advanced cancers. Some clones are missing from TCRdb's copy, which holds only in-frame ones; the method was immunoSEQ multiplex PCR. The profile shows 65,000 to 85,000 clones, 84% of them singletons. The sequences come from CD4+ or CD8+ T cells sorted from blood, collected in a trial of the OX40 agonist ivuxolimab. Receptors were obtained from an adult with an advanced solid tumor such as melanoma, head and neck, liver or kidney cancer.

This clone has a handful of counts. The chain employs TRBV27 and TRBJ1-1; no firm D call. V lost 5 bases, J lost 12 bases, and 22 bases lay in between. Germline CDR1 reads MNHEY; CDR2 reads SMNVEV (reference sequence). The CDR3 is made up of 14 amino acids. The CDR3 nucleotides are TGTGCCAGCAGTCTGAGATCGGAGGGATCAGGTCCTTTCTTT. Translating it yields CASSLRSEGSGPFF.

The chain links TRBV19 to TRBJ2-2; 10 bases line up with TRBD2. Germline CDR1 reads LNHDA; CDR2 reads SQIVND (reference sequence). This CDR3 comprises 15 residues. J lost 0 bases, V lost 6 bases, and 1 base had no gene match. The CDR3 nucleotides are TGTGCCAGTAGGAGCGGGGGGGCGAACACCGGGGAGCTGTTTTTT. Its translation is CASRSGGANTGELFF.

A few counts support this clone. This chain links TRBV6-1 with TRBJ2-7, with 7 bases lining up with TRBD2. V was clipped by 6 bases and J by 3 bases; unmatched bases: 8. The CDR3 contains 14 residues. Germline CDR1 is MNHNS and CDR2 is SASEGT. Here the CDR3 DNA reads TGTGCCAGCAGCCCCGCGGGAGTGGACTACGAGCAGTACTTC. The encoded protein is CASSPAGVDYEQYF.

The V call is TRBV5-4, the J call TRBJ1-5; D gene uncertain. This CDR3 has 18 amino acids. Looked up from germline, CDR1 is SGHNT and CDR2 is YYREEE (reference sequence). The V gene lost 4 bases and the J gene lost 0 bases, with 20 bases spanning the gap. CDR3 residues: CASSLGGGGPYSNQPQHF. The CDR3 DNA sequence: TGTGCCAGCAGCCTGGGTGGAGGAGGACCTTATAGCAATCAGCCCCAGCATTTT.

The chain couples TRBV6-5 to TRBJ1-4, with TRBD1 identical over 8 bases. With V trimmed by 6 bases and J by 12 bases, 9 bases remained unmatched. CDR1 and CDR2 from the germline V gene are MNHEY and SVGAGI. This CDR3 contains 13 residues. This CDR3 is CASRILTGVQLFF. CDR3 bases: TGTGCCAGCAGGATTTTGACAGGGGTCCAACTGTTTTTT.

The J gene is TRBJ2-3, the V gene TRBV4-1; 8 bases match TRBD2. The CDR3 covers 19 residues. With V trimmed by 0 bases and J by 0 bases, 11 bases remained unmatched. Germline CDR1 is MGHRA and CDR2 is YSYEKL. The CDR3 DNA follows: TGCGCCAGCAGCCAAGATTTCGGAGCGGGAGTACCCAGCACAGATACGCAGTATTTT. Protein sequence: CASSQDFGAGVPSTDTQYF.

The chain employs TRBV6-1 and TRBJ2-2; 14 bases fit TRBD2. Trimming removed 4 bases from V and 0 bases from J; junction bases left unmatched: 4. The CDR3 spans 18 residues. In germline, CDR1 is MNHNS, CDR2 SASEGT. The DNA of the CDR3 is TGTGCCAGCAGTGGACTAGCGGGGGGGCGAACGAACACCGGGGAGCTGTTTTTT. This codes for CASSGLAGGRTNTGELFF.

This clone has a single count. The chain has TRBV7-3 and TRBJ2-1; tentatively, D is TRBD1 or TRBD2 (6 bases each). V was trimmed by 3 bases and J by 9 bases, leaving 12 bases between them. Germline V gene sequence: CDR1 SGHTA, CDR2 FQGTGA. CDR3 length: 13 amino acids. The CDR3 reads CASSFDRGREQFF. CDR3 coding DNA: TGTGCCAGCAGCTTTGATCGGGGGCGTGAGCAGTTCTTC.

The V and J genes are TRBV21-1 and TRBJ2-3; the table's D call of TRBD2 was not tested on the DNA. TRBV21-1 is shown as a pseudogene. CDR3 length: 19 amino acids. In DNA form, the CDR3 reads TGTGCCAGCAGCCGTTGCGGGCTAGCGGGGGGCCCTAACGCAGATACGCAGTATTTT. This encodes CASSRCGLAGGPNADTQYF.

The chain is built from TRBV2 and TRBJ2-3; 7 bases line up with TRBD2. The CDR3 is made up of 14 amino acids. Germline V gene lookup returns CDR1 SNHLY and CDR2 FYNNEI. The junction had 5 bases not matched to a gene; V was cut back by 8 bases and J by 0 bases. The CDR3 coding sequence is TGTGCCAGCCGGCTAGCGGCCAGCACAGATACGCAGTATTTT. It translates to CASRLAASTDTQYF.

The chain recombines TRBV28 with TRBJ1-1; D is unclear. CDR3 size: 11 residues. V lost 6 bases and J lost 4, with 6 bases in between. CDR1 is MDHEN, CDR2 SYDVKM, per germline. CDR3 sequence: CASSIATEAFF. For the CDR3, the DNA is TGTGCCAGCAGCATCGCCACTGAAGCTTTCTTT.

The CDR3 region has the DNA TGTGCCGTCCCACCGGATCAGGGGCGCGGGGAGACCCAGTACTTC. Amino acids: CAVPPDQGRGETQYF. The chain links TRBV7-2 to TRBJ2-5; tentative D call: TRBD1 (6 bases). Germline V gene lookup returns CDR1 SGHTA and CDR2 FQGNSA. Trimming stripped 11 bases from V and 5 bases from J, with 24 bases between. This CDR3 has 15 residues.

This clone appeared a few times. This chain uses TRBV6-6 with TRBJ2-7, with TRBD1 identical over 8 bases. CDR1 is MNHNY and CDR2 is SVGAGI in the germline V gene (reference sequence). This CDR3 comprises 15 residues. Trimming cost V 4 bases and J 3 bases; bases outside gene matches: 8. CDR3 DNA: TGTGCCAGCAGTTCCAACAGGGGGAGAGACTACGAGCAGTACTTC. Its translation: CASSSNRGRDYEQYF.

The chain recombines TRBV21-1 with TRBJ2-6; no check of the table's D call, TRBD2, against the DNA was made. TRBV21-1 is marked as a pseudogene. This CDR3 comprises 15 residues. CDR3 loop: CASSKVPSGANVLTF. The CDR3, as DNA: TGTGCCAGCAGCAAAGTCCCGTCTGGGGCCAACGTCCTGACTTTC.

The chain carries TRBV30 and TRBJ1-2; 7 positions match TRBD1. The V and J ends lost 1 base and 7 bases, in that order; junction bases with no gene match: 9. The germline gives CDR1 GTSNPN, CDR2 SVGIG (reference sequence). CDR3 size: 14 residues. CDR3 sequence reads: CAWSGKTGKFGYTF. Here the CDR3 DNA reads TGTGCCTGGAGTGGGAAGACAGGGAAATTTGGCTACACCTTC.

The chain employs TRBV7-2 and TRBJ1-1, with D unclear. Trimming stripped 2 bases from V and 0 bases from J, with 4 bases between. Germline V gene lookup returns CDR1 SGHTA and CDR2 FQGNSA. There are 13 residues in the CDR3. The CDR3 reads CASSLQVNTEAFF. The DNA for the CDR3 is TGTGCCAGCAGCTTACAGGTGAACACTGAAGCTTTCTTT.

The chain carries TRBV15 and TRBJ2-4; D is perhaps TRBD2 (6 bases). V lost 0 bases to trimming and J lost 6 bases, with 9 bases between them. The CDR3 is 14 amino acids. CDR1 LNHNV and CDR2 YYDKDF come from the germline V gene (reference sequence). The CDR3 DNA reads TGTGCCACCAGCAGAGAGGAGGGTGCAAACATTCAGTACTTC. It translates to CATSREEGANIQYF.

This chain links TRBV27 with TRBJ1-4; D perhaps matches TRBD1 (5 bases). This CDR3 has 15 residues. From germline, CDR1 is MNHEY and CDR2 SMNVEV (reference sequence). Trimming removed 2 bases from V and 0 bases from J, with 7 bases in between. Here the CDR3 reads CASSLSRATNEKLFF. CDR3 sequence (DNA): TGTGCCAGCAGTTTAAGCAGGGCAACTAATGAAAAACTGTTTTTT.

Only one count was recorded for this clone. The genes are TRBV6-5 and TRBJ1-5; no definite D call. Germline CDR1 and CDR2: MNHEY and SVGAGI. V gave up 4 bases and J gave up 5 bases, with 9 bases separating them. The CDR3 extends over 13 amino acids. This CDR3 reads CASSSLGDQPQHF. DNA for the CDR3: TGTGCCAGCAGTTCCCTAGGCGATCAGCCCCAGCATTTT.

The V call is TRBV5-1, the J call TRBJ1-2, with D possibly matching TRBD1 (6 bases). Germline V lookup: CDR1 SGHRS, CDR2 YFSETQ. V lost 5 bases and J 3 bases, leaving 17 bases between the germline ends. The CDR3 consists of 15 residues. The CDR3 spells CASSAIEQGDYGYTF. For the CDR3, the DNA is TGCGCCAGCAGTGCGATCGAACAGGGTGACTATGGCTACACCTTC.

The chain joins TRBV30 to TRBJ1-2; TRBD1 might be the D (6 bases). This CDR3 spans 13 amino acids. Germline V gene data show CDR1 as GTSNPN and CDR2 as SVGIG (reference sequence). The ends were cut back, 3 bases at V and 6 bases at J, with 14 bases in the middle. The CDR3 nucleotides are TGTGCCTGGAGCGGCAGGGGTTATCATGGCTACACCTTC. Amino acid sequence: CAWSGRGYHGYTF.

V usage is TRBV6-6 and J usage is TRBJ2-7, with TRBD2 matching 11 bases. Unmatched junction bases numbered 5, after V lost 6 bases and J lost 4 bases. Germline CDR1 is MNHNY and CDR2 is SVGAGI (reference sequence). CDR3 length: 14 residues. Written as DNA, the CDR3 is TGTGCCAGCAGAGAGGGGACTAGCGGTTACGAGCAGTACTTC. It specifies CASREGTSGYEQYF.

This rearrangement joins TRBV29-1 to TRBJ2-1; tentatively, D is TRBD2 (5 bases). Germline V CDR1 and CDR2: SQVTM, ANQGSEA. The CDR3 contains 11 residues. Trimming pared 1 base from V and 9 bases from J, leaving 7 bases between. CDR3 amino acids: CSVEGTLEQFF. CDR3 DNA: TGCAGCGTTGAAGGGACTCTTGAGCAGTTCTTC.

The chain is built from TRBV19 and TRBJ2-1; D uncertain. V gave up 2 bases and J gave up 0 bases, with 17 bases separating them. Germline CDR1 and CDR2: LNHDA and SQIVND (reference sequence). This CDR3 spans 18 amino acids. This CDR3 reads CASSISVLGRSSYNEQFF. DNA of the CDR3: TGTGCCAGTAGTATAAGTGTTTTAGGACGGAGCTCCTACAATGAGCAGTTCTTC.

The V gene is TRBV27, the J gene TRBJ1-5; TRBD1 is a possible D gene (5 bases). The CDR3 consists of 14 residues. Germline-derived CDR1 and CDR2 are MNHEY and SMNVEV (reference sequence). Trimming cost V 6 bases and J 8 bases, with 17 bases left between them. The CDR3 DNA reads TGTGCCAGCAGGGAGGGGCTCCCCTGGGAGCCCCAGCATTTT. Translated: CASREGLPWEPQHF.

V usage is TRBV7-2 and J usage is TRBJ2-3; D might be TRBD1 or TRBD2, each matching 5 bases. This CDR3 has 15 amino acids. Trimming removed 8 bases at V and 2 bases at J, with 17 bases between. Germline V gene sequence: CDR1 SGHTA, CDR2 FQGNSA. CDR3 nucleotide sequence: TGTGCCAGCGCCTCGGTGACAGACTACACAGATACGCAGTATTTT. It is translated as CASASVTDYTDTQYF.

This clone was found a few times. The same CDR3 is also encoded by other DNA sequences in this sample. This rearrangement joins TRBV6-5 to TRBJ2-7; 8 bases map to TRBD1. V shed 2 bases, J shed 4 bases, and the junction held 4 bases outside the gene matches. The CDR3 length is 14 residues. The germline V gene has CDR1 MNHEY and CDR2 SVGAGI. In DNA, the CDR3 is TGTGCCAGCAGTTACGGACAGGGCGCGTACGAGCAGTACTTC. Translating gives CASSYGQGAYEQYF.

This clone was picked up one time. The chain joins TRBV6-5 to TRBJ1-5; 7 bases match TRBD1. Germline lookup yields CDR1 MNHEY and CDR2 SVGAGI. CDR3 length equals 14 residues. Germline trimming cut 5 bases from V and 10 bases from J; bases unmatched to any gene: 11. The CDR3 protein is CASSKGQLLYPQHF. CDR3 nucleotides: TGTGCCAGCAGTAAGGGACAGCTCTTGTATCCCCAGCATTTT.

The chain combines TRBV14 with TRBJ1-2, with D possibly matching TRBD1 (6 bases). Germline CDR1 is SGHDN and CDR2 is FVKESK. The CDR3 covers 16 residues. V was trimmed by 1 base and J by 2 bases, leaving 14 bases between them. This CDR3 reads CASSQVWGGLNYGYTF. Written as DNA, the CDR3 is TGTGCCAGCAGCCAAGTCTGGGGGGGCTTGAACTATGGCTACACCTTC.

V usage is TRBV7-3 and J usage is TRBJ2-1, with D perhaps matching TRBD2 (5 bases). Germline CDR1 SGHTA, CDR2 FQGTGA. The CDR3 totals 13 residues. Trimming left V 4 bases short and J 4 bases short, with 8 bases between. This CDR3 is CASSSRVYNEQFF. As DNA, the CDR3 is TGTGCCAGCAGCTCGCGGGTATACAATGAGCAGTTCTTC.